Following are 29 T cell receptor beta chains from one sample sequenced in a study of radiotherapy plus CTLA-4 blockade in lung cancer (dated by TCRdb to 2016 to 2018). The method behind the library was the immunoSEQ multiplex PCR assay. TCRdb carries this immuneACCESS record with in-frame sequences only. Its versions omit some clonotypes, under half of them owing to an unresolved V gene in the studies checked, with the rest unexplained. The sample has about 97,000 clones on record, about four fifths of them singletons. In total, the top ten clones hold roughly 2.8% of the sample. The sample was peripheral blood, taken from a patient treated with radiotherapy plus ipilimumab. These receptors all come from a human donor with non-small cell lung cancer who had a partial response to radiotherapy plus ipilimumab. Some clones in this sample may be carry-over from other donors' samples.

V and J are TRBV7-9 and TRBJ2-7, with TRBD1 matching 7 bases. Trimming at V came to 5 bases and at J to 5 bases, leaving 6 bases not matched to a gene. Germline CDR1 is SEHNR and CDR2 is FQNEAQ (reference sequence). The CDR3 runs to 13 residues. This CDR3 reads CASSRGGFHEQYF. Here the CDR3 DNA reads TGTGCCAGCAGCCGAGGGGGCTTCCACGAGCAGTACTTC.

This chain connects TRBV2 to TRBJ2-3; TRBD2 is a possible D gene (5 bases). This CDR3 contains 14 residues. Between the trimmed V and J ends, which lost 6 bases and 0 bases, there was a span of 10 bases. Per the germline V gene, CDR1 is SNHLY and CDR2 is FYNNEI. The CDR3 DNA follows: TGTGCCAGCAGCCGAGGGTTGAGCACAGATACGCAGTATTTT. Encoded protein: CASSRGLSTDTQYF.

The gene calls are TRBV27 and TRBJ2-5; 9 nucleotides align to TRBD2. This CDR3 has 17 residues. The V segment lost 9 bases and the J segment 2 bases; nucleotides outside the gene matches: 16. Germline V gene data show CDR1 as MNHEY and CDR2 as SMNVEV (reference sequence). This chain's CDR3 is CASAKITGTSNQETQYF. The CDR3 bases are TGTGCCAGTGCGAAAATCACAGGGACTAGCAATCAAGAGACCCAGTACTTC.

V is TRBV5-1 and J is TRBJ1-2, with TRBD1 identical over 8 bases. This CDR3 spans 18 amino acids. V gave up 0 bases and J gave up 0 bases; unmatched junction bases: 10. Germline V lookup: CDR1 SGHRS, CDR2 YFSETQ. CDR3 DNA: TGCGCCAGCAGCTTGGCAGGGGGCGCCTCCCCTGCTAACTATGGCTACACCTTC. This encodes CASSLAGGASPANYGYTF.

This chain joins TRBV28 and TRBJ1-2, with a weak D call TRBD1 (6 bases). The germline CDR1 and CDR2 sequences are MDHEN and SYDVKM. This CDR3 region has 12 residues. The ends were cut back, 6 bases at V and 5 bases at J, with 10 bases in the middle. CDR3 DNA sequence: TGTGCCAGCAGAAAACAGGGATATGGCTACACCTTC. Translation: CASRKQGYGYTF.

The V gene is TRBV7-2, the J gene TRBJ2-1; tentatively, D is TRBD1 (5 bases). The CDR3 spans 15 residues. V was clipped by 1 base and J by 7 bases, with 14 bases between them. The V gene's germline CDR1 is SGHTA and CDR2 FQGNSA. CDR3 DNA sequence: TGTGCCAGCAGCTTAGGTTTGGCAGGGAAGAATGAGCAGTTCTTC. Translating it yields CASSLGLAGKNEQFF.

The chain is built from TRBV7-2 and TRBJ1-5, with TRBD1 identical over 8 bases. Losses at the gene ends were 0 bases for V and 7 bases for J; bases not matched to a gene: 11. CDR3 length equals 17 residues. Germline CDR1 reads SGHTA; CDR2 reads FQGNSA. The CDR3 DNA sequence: TGTGCCAGCAGCTTAGCAGGGCAGGGGGCACCCAGGCAGCCCCAGCATTTT. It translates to CASSLAGQGAPRQPQHF.

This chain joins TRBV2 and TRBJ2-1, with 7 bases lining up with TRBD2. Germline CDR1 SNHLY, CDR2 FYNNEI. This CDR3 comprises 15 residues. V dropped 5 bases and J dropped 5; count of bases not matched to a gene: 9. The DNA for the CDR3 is TGTGCCAGCAGTTTTCAACTGGGGGGGGACAATGAGCAGTTCTTC. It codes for CASSFQLGGDNEQFF.

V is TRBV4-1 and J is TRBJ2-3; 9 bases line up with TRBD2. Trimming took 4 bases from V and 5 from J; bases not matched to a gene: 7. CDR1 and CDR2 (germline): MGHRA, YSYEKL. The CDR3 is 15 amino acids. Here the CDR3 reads CASSRIAGAVDTQYF. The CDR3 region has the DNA TGCGCCAGCAGCCGAATAGCGGGAGCAGTAGATACGCAGTATTTT.

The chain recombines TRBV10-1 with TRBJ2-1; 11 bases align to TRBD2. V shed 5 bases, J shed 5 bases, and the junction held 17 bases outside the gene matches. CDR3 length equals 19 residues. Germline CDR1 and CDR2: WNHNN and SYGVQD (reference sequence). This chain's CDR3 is CASSSFPAPTSGGHNEQFF. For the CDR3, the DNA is TGCGCCAGCAGTTCTTTCCCCGCCCCCACTAGCGGGGGCCACAATGAGCAGTTCTTC.

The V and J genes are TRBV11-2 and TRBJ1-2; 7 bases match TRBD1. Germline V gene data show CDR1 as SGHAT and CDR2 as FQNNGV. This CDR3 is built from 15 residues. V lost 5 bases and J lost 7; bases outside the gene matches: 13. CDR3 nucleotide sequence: TGTGCCAGCAGCCCCCGGACAGGCCGAACGGGTGGCTACACCTTC. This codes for CASSPRTGRTGGYTF.

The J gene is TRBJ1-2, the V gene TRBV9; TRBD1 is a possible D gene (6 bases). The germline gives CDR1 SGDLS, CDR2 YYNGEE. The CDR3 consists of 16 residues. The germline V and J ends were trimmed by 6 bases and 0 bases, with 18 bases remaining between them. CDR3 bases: TGTGCCAGCACCCCGGGTGGGGGCAGATCTAACTATGGCTACACCTTC. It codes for CASTPGGGRSNYGYTF.

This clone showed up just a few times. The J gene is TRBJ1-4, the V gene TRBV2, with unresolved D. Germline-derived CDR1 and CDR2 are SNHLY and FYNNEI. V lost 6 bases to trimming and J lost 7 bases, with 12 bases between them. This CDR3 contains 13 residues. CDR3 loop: CASRADISEKLFF. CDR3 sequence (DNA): TGTGCCAGCAGGGCAGACATAAGTGAAAAACTGTTTTTT.

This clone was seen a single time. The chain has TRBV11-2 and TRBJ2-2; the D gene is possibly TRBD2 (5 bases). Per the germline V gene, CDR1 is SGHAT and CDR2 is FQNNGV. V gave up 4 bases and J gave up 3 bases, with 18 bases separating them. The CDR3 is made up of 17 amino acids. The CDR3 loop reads CASSSPRGFGYTGELFF. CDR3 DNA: TGTGCCAGCAGCTCCCCCCGGGGTTTTGGGTACACCGGGGAGCTGTTTTTT.

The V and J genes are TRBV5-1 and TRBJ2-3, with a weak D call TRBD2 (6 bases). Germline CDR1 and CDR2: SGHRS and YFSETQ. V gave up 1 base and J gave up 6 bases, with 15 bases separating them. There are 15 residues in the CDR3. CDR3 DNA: TGCGCCAGCAGCTTGAGGGCGGGAATCGCGGATACGCAGTATTTT. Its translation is CASSLRAGIADTQYF.

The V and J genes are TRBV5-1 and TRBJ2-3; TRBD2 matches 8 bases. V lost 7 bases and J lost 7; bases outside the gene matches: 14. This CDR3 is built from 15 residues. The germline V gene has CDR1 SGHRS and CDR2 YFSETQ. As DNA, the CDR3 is TGCGCCAGCTCCACCGGATCGGCGGGAGGAAATACGCAGTATTTT. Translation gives CASSTGSAGGNTQYF.

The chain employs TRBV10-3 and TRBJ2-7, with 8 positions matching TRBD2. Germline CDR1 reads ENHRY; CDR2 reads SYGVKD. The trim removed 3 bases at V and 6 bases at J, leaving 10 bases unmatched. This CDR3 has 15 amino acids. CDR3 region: CAISDSGKGPSEQYF. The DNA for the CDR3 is TGTGCCATCAGTGATAGCGGGAAGGGCCCCTCCGAGCAGTACTTC.

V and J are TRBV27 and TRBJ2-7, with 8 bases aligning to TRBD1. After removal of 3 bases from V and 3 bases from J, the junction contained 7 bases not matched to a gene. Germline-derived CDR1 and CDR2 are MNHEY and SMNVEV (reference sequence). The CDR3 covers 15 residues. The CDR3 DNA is TGTGCCAGCAGTTTTTTAGGACAGGGAGGCTACGAGCAGTACTTC. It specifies CASSFLGQGGYEQYF.

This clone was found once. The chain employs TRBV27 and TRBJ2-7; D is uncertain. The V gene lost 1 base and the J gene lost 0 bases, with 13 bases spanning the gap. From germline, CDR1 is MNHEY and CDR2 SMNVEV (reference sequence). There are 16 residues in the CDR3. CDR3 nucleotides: TGTGCCAGCAGTTTATTGGCAGGCCTTAGCTCCTACGAGCAGTACTTC. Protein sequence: CASSLLAGLSSYEQYF.

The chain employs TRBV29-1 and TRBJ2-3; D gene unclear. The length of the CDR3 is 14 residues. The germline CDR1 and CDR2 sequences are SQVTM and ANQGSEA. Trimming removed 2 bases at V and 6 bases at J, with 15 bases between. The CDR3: CSVEKARSRDTQYF. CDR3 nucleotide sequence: TGCAGCGTTGAAAAGGCTAGGAGTAGGGATACGCAGTATTTT.

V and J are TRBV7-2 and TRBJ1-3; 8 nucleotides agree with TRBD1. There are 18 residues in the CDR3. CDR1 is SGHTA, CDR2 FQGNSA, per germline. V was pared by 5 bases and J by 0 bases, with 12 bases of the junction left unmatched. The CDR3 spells CASSPTRTGPSSGNTIYF. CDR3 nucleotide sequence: TGTGCCAGCAGCCCCACCCGGACAGGGCCTTCCTCTGGAAACACCATATATTTT. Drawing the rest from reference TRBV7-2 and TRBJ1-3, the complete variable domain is GAGVSQSPSNKVTEKGKDVELRCDPISGHTALYWYRQSLGQGLEFLIYFQGNSAPDKSGLPSDRFSAERTGGSVSTLTIQRTQQEDSAVYLCASSPTRTGPSSGNTIYFGEGSWLTVV.

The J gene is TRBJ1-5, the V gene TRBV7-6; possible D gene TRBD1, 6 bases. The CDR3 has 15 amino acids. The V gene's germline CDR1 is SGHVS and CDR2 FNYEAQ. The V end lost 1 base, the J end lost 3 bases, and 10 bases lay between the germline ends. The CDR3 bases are TGTGCCAGCAGCTTAGTTTCAGGGGCCAATCAGCCCCAGCATTTT. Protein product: CASSLVSGANQPQHF.

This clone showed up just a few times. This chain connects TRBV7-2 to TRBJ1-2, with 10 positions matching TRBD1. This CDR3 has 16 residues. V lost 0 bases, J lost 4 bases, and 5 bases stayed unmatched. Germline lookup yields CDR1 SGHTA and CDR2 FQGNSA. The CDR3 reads CASSLATGTGVYGYTF. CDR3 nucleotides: TGTGCCAGCAGCTTAGCAACCGGGACAGGGGTCTATGGCTACACCTTC. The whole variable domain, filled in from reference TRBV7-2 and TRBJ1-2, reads GAGVSQSPSNKVTEKGKDVELRCDPISGHTALYWYRQSLGQGLEFLIYFQGNSAPDKSGLPSDRFSAERTGGSVSTLTIQRTQQEDSAVYLCASSLATGTGVYGYTFGSGTRLTVV.

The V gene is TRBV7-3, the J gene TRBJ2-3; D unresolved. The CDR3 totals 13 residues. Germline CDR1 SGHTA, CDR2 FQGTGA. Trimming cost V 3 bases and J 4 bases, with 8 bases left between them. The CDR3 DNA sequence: TGTGCCAGCAGCTTTGAGGTGGCAGATACGCAGTATTTT. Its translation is CASSFEVADTQYF.

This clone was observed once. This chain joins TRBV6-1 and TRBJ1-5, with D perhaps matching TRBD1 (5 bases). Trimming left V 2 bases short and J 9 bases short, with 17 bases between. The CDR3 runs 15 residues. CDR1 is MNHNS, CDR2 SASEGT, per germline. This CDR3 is CASSEMAGAWAPQHF. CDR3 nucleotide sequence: TGTGCCAGCAGTGAAATGGCTGGGGCTTGGGCGCCCCAGCATTTT.

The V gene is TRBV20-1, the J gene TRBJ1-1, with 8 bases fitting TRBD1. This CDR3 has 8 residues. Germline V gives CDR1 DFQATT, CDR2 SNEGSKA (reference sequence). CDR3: CRGTGAFF. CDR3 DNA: TGCAGGGGGACAGGCGCTTTCTTT.

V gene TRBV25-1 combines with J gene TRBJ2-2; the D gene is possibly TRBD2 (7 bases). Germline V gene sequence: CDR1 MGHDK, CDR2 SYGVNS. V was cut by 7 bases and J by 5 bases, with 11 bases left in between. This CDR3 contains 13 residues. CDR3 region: CASKGGYTGELFF. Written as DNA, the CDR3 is TGTGCCAGCAAGGGGGGGTATACCGGGGAGCTGTTTTTT.

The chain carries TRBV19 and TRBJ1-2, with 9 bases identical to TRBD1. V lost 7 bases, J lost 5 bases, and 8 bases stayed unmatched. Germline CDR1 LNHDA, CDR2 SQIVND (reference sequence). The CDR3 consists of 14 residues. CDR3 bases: TGTGCCAGTACCTGGACAGGGGCACAGTATGGCTACACCTTC. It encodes CASTWTGAQYGYTF.

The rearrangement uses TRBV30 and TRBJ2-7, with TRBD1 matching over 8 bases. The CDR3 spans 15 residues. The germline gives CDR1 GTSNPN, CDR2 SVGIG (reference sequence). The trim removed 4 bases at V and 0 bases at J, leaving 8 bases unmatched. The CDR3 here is CAWIGKQGGSYEQYF. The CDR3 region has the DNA TGTGCCTGGATCGGTAAACAGGGGGGCTCCTACGAGCAGTACTTC.